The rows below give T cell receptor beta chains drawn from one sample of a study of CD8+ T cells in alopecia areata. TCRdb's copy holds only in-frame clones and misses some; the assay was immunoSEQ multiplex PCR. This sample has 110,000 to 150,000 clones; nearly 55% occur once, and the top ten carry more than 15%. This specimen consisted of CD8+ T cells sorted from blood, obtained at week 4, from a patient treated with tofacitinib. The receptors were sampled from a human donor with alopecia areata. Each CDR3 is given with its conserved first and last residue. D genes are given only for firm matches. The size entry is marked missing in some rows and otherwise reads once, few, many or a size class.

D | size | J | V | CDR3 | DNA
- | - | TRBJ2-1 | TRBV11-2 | CASSLGNEQFF | TGTGCCAGCTCACTCGGCAATGAGCAGTTCTTC
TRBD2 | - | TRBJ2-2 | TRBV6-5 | CASSPSGGLPGELFF | TGTGCCAGCAGTCCTAGCGGGGGGCTACCCGGGGAGCTGTTTTTT
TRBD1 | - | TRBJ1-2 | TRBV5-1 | CASSGRQGNYGYTF | TGCGCCAGCAGCGGACGACAGGGGAACTATGGCTACACCTTC
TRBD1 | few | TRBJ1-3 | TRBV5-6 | CASSYDRGNTIYF | TGTGCCAGCAGCTATGACAGGGGGAACACCATATATTTT
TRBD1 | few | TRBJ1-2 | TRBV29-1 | CSVDRTEGGYTF | TGCAGCGTGGACAGGACAGAGGGCGGCTACACCTTC
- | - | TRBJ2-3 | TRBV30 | CAWSRFRGGGTDTQYF | TGTGCCTGGAGCCGGTTCCGGGGCGGAGGTACAGATACGCAGTATTTT
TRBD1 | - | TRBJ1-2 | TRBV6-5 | CASSKTGGDGYTF | TGTGCCAGCAGTAAAACAGGGGGCGATGGCTACACCTTC
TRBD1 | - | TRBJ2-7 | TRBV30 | CAWDLGTGAYEQYF | TGTGCCTGGGATCTTGGGACAGGGGCCTACGAGCAGTACTTC
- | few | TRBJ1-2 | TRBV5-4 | CASSLSRDYGYTF | TGTGCCAGCAGCTTGTCAAGGGACTATGGCTACACCTTC
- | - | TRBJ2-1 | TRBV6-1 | CASSEDYNEQFF | TGTGCCAGCAGTGAAGACTACAATGAGCAGTTCTTC